This TCR beta chain was recovered during a study of OX40 agonist ivuxolimab in advanced cancers. Concerning the study at large: Ivuxolimab, which targeted the costimulatory receptor OX40 (CD134), was an agonistic, fully human IgG2 monoclonal antibody. Partial responses were achieved by three dose-escalation patients, of whom one had hepatocellular carcinoma and two had cutaneous melanoma. Of the roughly 54 dose-escalation patients, hepatocellular carcinoma was present in approximately 20, melanoma in approximately 15, renal cell carcinoma in 9 and head and neck cancer in 9. Intravenous ivuxolimab was administered to patients every 2 weeks at six dose levels: 0.01, 0.1, 0.3, 1.5, 3 and 10 mg/kg. The paper covers the monotherapy dose-escalation part of the phase I ivuxolimab trial, which included N ≈ 50 patients. Patients were allowed to have had prior anti-PD-1, anti-PD-L1 or anti-CTLA-4 therapy, and more than 35% of the dose-escalation patients had been treated with checkpoint inhibitors. The dose-escalation cohort was around 84% male with a mean age of approximately 60 years, ranging from roughly 23 to 90. The point of sequencing TCRbeta in the periphery was to test whether ivuxolimab changed TCR sequence diversity and drove clonal T-cell expansion.

Patients with a history of autoimmune disease or receiving systemic immunosuppression were excluded from the trial. Peripheral blood for TCR sequencing was collected from all dose cohorts at baseline, on cycle 4 day 1, and on cycle 7 day 1. The samples were taken from a phase I, first-in-human, multicenter, open-label dose-escalation trial of ivuxolimab. Adults with locally advanced or metastatic melanoma, renal cell carcinoma, hepatocellular carcinoma or head and neck squamous cell carcinoma were enrolled in the trial. Before TCR sequencing, CD4+ and CD8+ T cells were separately sorted from peripheral blood. Genomic DNA was isolated from the sorted cells so that the TCRbeta CDR3 region could be sequenced. The immunoSEQ Assay was used to sequence the TCRbeta CDR3 regions. The table was pulled from immuneACCESS by TCRdb, which kept in-frame rearrangements only. Such tables lose some clones; where checked, under half of the loss comes from unresolved V genes, and the rest has no known cause. For this sample there are about 69,000 clones; nearly 90% appear just once. More than 9% of the sample is in the top ten clones.

Study-level results and caveats: Low levels of normalized T-cell clonal expansion were also shown by some nonresponding patients. At doses of 0.1 to 3.0 mg/kg, clonal expansion of both CD4+ and CD8+ blood T cells was observed from baseline to week 6. Antigen specificity was not determined for the clonally expanded peripheral T cells. In the 0.1-3.0 mg/kg groups, partial responders were among the patients with the lowest normalized peripheral clonal expansion, particularly in CD8+ T cells. On average, CD8+ T cells showed more expanded clones than CD4+ T cells after ivuxolimab.

Relative to germline, V is 10 bases shorter and J is 3 bases shorter, with 24 bases between their ends. Via the germline V gene (reference sequence), CDR1 is SGHNT and CDR2 YYREEE. Reading from cysteine to phenylalanine, the CDR3 counts 16 amino acids. Just the 48-base CDR3 DNA is kept, in frame starting at base 1. Of note for this clone: What this receptor recognizes is not known. The input lacks base qualities; no much larger clone sits a single base away.

This TCR came from an adult with an advanced solid tumor such as melanoma, head and neck, liver or kidney cancer. Rearrangement joined TRBV5-4 to TRBJ2-3; perhaps TRBD1 is the D gene, with 6 bases matching. The source material was CD4+ or CD8+ T cells sorted from blood, sampled in a trial of the OX40 agonist ivuxolimab. The CDR3 amino acid sequence is: CAASLRWGRGTDTQYF. The nucleotide sequence reads TGTGCCGCCAGCTTGAGGTGGGGCAGGGGAACAGATACGCAGTATTTT.